The 30 T cell receptor beta chains below all came from one sample that was sequenced in a study of shared clonotypes between healthy human individuals. Method: immunoSEQ multiplex PCR; TCRdb's copy keeps in-frame clones and lacks some. Here the sample spans 2 million or so clones, about 95% being singletons. Sequenced: naive CD4+ T cells sorted from blood. Subset specified: CD45RA+ positively selected. All receptors come from a man younger than 35 in good health.

This clone was seen a single time. V and J are TRBV9 and TRBJ2-7; D is unclear. The V gene lost 0 bases and the J gene lost 1 base, with 8 bases spanning the gap. The CDR3 consists of 14 residues. Per germline, CDR1 SGDLS and CDR2 YYNGEE. The CDR3 sequence: CASSVDGLSYEQYF. CDR3 sequence (DNA): TGTGCCAGCAGCGTAGATGGGTTATCCTACGAGCAGTACTTC. Full variable domain (outside the CDR3, taken from reference TRBV9 and TRBJ2-7): DSGVTQTPKHLITATGQRVTLRCSPRSGDLSVYWYQQSLDQGLQFLIQYYNGEERAKGNILERFSAQQFPDLHSELNLSSLELGDSALYFCASSVDGLSYEQYFGPGTRLTVT.

The chain joins TRBV7-2 to TRBJ2-7; 9 bases are a match to TRBD1. There are 15 residues in the CDR3. Looked up from germline, CDR1 is SGHTA and CDR2 is FQGNSA. V gave up 5 bases and J gave up 6 bases; unmatched junction bases: 11. Here the CDR3 DNA reads TGTGCCAGCAGCGTGGGACAGGGAGTCGCGGGCGAGCAGTACTTC. It yields the protein CASSVGQGVAGEQYF.

V usage is TRBV2 and J usage is TRBJ1-1; TRBD1 is a possible D gene (5 bases). V lost 4 bases and J 1 base, leaving 10 bases between the germline ends. The CDR3 is 14 residues long. Germline V gene lookup returns CDR1 SNHLY and CDR2 FYNNEI. CDR3 sequence reads: CASSVTGGNTEAFF. The CDR3 DNA reads as TGTGCCAGCAGTGTTACTGGGGGGAACACTGAAGCTTTCTTT.

This sequence joins TRBV18 and TRBJ2-3; maybe TRBD2 (6 bases). Trimming cost V 5 bases and J 2 bases, with 17 bases left between them. CDR3 size: 16 residues. The germline CDR1 and CDR2 sequences are KGHSH and LQKENI. CDR3 sequence: CASSVRRASDTDTQYF. The CDR3 nucleotides are TGTGCCAGCTCAGTACGGAGGGCCTCGGACACAGATACGCAGTATTTT.

The chain uses TRBV6-4 and TRBJ1-5; TRBD1 agrees at 11 bases. CDR1 and CDR2 (germline): MRHNA, SNTAGT. V was clipped by 10 bases and J by 0 bases; unmatched bases: 8. The CDR3 has 16 amino acids. CDR3 DNA: TGTGCCAATAGGGACAGGGGGATCTATAGCAATCAGCCCCAGCATTTT. It is translated as CANRDRGIYSNQPQHF.

The chain has TRBV10-1 and TRBJ2-1; TRBD2 matches 11 bases. V lost 7 bases and J lost 3; bases outside the gene matches: 5. CDR1 is WNHNN and CDR2 is SYGVQD in the germline V gene (reference sequence). CDR3 length: 15 amino acids. For the CDR3, the DNA is TGCGCCAGCAAGAAGGGGACTAGCGGCTACAATGAGCAGTTCTTC. It specifies CASKKGTSGYNEQFF.

Regarding this clone: Other DNA sequences in the sample encode the same CDR3. The chain combines TRBV20-1 with TRBJ1-2; perhaps TRBD1 as D (6 bases). The CDR3 is 11 amino acids. CDR1 DFQATT and CDR2 SNEGSKA come from the germline V gene (reference sequence). Trimming left V 3 bases short and J 5 bases short, with 7 bases between. This CDR3 is CSARDSYGYTF. CDR3 sequence (DNA): TGCAGTGCTAGGGACAGTTATGGCTACACCTTC.

A word on this clone: This may come from a read error, since a much larger clone is one base off. The V call is TRBV7-8, the J call TRBJ2-1; the D is unclear. The V end lost 2 bases, the J end lost 7 bases, and 3 bases lay between the germline ends. CDR1 is SGHVS, CDR2 FQNEAQ, per germline. The CDR3 has 11 residues. DNA of the CDR3: TGTGCCAGCAGCTTAAAAAATGAGCAGTTCTTC. Translation: CASSLKNEQFF.

As for this clone: In the same sample, other DNA sequences code for this CDR3. V usage is TRBV6-5 and J usage is TRBJ2-7; 9 bases line up with TRBD1. CDR1 is MNHEY and CDR2 is SVGAGI in the germline V gene. The CDR3 extends over 15 amino acids. V lost 2 bases to trimming and J lost 2 bases; unmatched junction nucleotides: 4. The CDR3 here is CASSYGGQGTYEQYF. Here the CDR3 DNA reads TGTGCCAGCAGTTACGGGGGACAGGGTACCTACGAGCAGTACTTC.

This sequence joins TRBV5-5 and TRBJ2-7; a possible D gene is TRBD2 (6 bases). The germline gives CDR1 SGHKS, CDR2 YYEKEE (reference sequence). V was cut by 5 bases and J by 2 bases, with 11 bases left in between. The CDR3 extends over 13 amino acids. CDR3 residues: CASSRGGTYEQYF. In nucleotides, the CDR3 is TGTGCCAGCAGTCGGGGAGGCACCTACGAGCAGTACTTC.

The chain has TRBV7-9 and TRBJ1-2; perhaps TRBD1 as D (5 bases). In germline, CDR1 is SEHNR, CDR2 FQNEAQ (reference sequence). The CDR3 has 13 residues. V was trimmed by 3 bases and J by 5 bases, leaving 10 bases between them. The CDR3 nucleotides are TGTGCCAGCAGCTTGGAGGGGAAGTATGGCTACACCTTC. Amino acid sequence: CASSLEGKYGYTF.

V usage is TRBV6-5 and J usage is TRBJ1-1; maybe TRBD1 (6 bases). The germline gives CDR1 MNHEY, CDR2 SVGAGI. The CDR3 is 14 amino acids. The V gene lost 5 bases and the J gene lost 1 base, with 11 bases spanning the gap. For the CDR3, the DNA is TGTGCCAGCAGTGCAGGGGATTCGAACACTGAAGCTTTCTTT. This sequence encodes CASSAGDSNTEAFF.

The chain links TRBV30 to TRBJ1-1; tentatively, D is TRBD1 (5 bases). Trimming stripped 8 bases from V and 3 bases from J, with 16 bases between. The CDR3 has 13 amino acids. CDR1 and CDR2 (germline): GTSNPN, SVGIG (reference sequence). The CDR3 region is CARSYGGDTEAFF. The DNA for the CDR3 is TGTGCCCGGTCTTATGGGGGGGACACTGAAGCTTTCTTT.

This chain connects TRBV19 to TRBJ1-5; D is perhaps TRBD1 (5 bases). The V gene's germline CDR1 is LNHDA and CDR2 SQIVND (reference sequence). This CDR3 region has 14 residues. Between the trimmed V and J ends, which lost 6 bases and 9 bases, there was a span of 18 bases. This chain's CDR3 is CASSPTGVARPQHF. As DNA, the CDR3 is TGTGCCAGTAGCCCCACGGGGGTGGCGCGGCCCCAGCATTTT. Full variable domain (remainder filled in from reference TRBV19 and TRBJ1-5): DGGITQSPKYLFRKEGQNVTLSCEQNLNHDAMYWYRQDPGQGLRLIYYSQIVNDFQKGDIAEGYSVSREKKESFPLTVTSAQKNPTAFYLCASSPTGVARPQHFGDGTRLSIL.

The V and J genes are TRBV6-6 and TRBJ2-4; 10 nucleotides match TRBD2. Germline trimming cut 5 bases from V and 0 bases from J; bases unmatched to any gene: 4. Germline lookup yields CDR1 MNHNY and CDR2 SVGAGI (reference sequence). The CDR3 is 16 residues long. Here the CDR3 DNA reads TGTGCCAGCAGTCAAACTAGCGGGATAGCCAAAAACATTCAGTACTTC. Encoded protein: CASSQTSGIAKNIQYF.

V gene TRBV5-1 combines with J gene TRBJ1-1, with D hard to call. CDR3 length equals 15 residues. Trimming stripped 3 bases from V and 4 bases from J, with 16 bases between. CDR1 and CDR2 from the germline V gene are SGHRS and YFSETQ. CDR3 region: CASSSEGPRSTEAFF. CDR3 nucleotide sequence: TGCGCCAGCAGCTCGGAGGGCCCTAGGAGCACTGAAGCTTTCTTT.

The CDR3 DNA reads TGCGCCAGCACCTCGGGGACTAGCGAAACAGATACGCAGTATTTT. It specifies CASTSGTSETDTQYF. The V and J genes are TRBV10-2 and TRBJ2-3; 10 bases are shared with TRBD2. With 7 bases clipped from V and 3 bases from J, the junction kept 7 bases outside the gene matches. The CDR3 has 15 amino acids. CDR1 is WSHSY, CDR2 SAAADI, per germline.

V is TRBV6-5 and J is TRBJ2-7; the match to TRBD1 covers 8 bases. CDR3 size: 14 residues. The germline V gene has CDR1 MNHEY and CDR2 SVGAGI. Unmatched junction bases numbered 7, after V lost 6 bases and J lost 3 bases. The CDR3 reads CASRSGTGLYEQYF. The CDR3 DNA reads TGTGCCAGCAGATCCGGGACAGGTCTCTACGAGCAGTACTTC.

This rearrangement joins TRBV18 to TRBJ2-7; D is perhaps TRBD2 (5 bases). V shed 1 base and J shed 0 bases, with 10 bases lying between them. Germline-derived CDR1 and CDR2 are KGHSH and LQKENI. The length of the CDR3 is 15 residues. Here the CDR3 DNA reads TGTGCCAGCTCACCACTGTCGGGAAACTCCTACGAGCAGTACTTC. As protein: CASSPLSGNSYEQYF.

The chain recombines TRBV28 with TRBJ1-4; D not resolved. In germline, CDR1 is MDHEN, CDR2 SYDVKM. Trimming took 6 bases from V and 2 from J, leaving 10 bases between them. This CDR3 is 14 amino acids long. CDR3 bases: TGTGCCAGCAGCCAAGGTTTGACTAATGAAAAACTGTTTTTT. It translates to CASSQGLTNEKLFF.

The V call is TRBV2, the J call TRBJ1-4; TRBD1 aligns across 8 bases. This CDR3 has 15 residues. Germline trimming cut 4 bases from V and 3 bases from J; bases unmatched to any gene: 4. Germline CDR1 SNHLY, CDR2 FYNNEI. The CDR3 reads CASSADRAPNEKLFF. The DNA of the CDR3 is TGTGCCAGCAGTGCGGACAGGGCCCCTAATGAAAAACTGTTTTTT.

The chain uses TRBV5-4 and TRBJ2-5, with D tentatively TRBD1 (6 bases). Per the germline V gene, CDR1 is SGHNT and CDR2 is YYREEE (reference sequence). The CDR3 totals 14 residues. Trimming shortened V by 4 bases and J by 1 base, and 11 bases separated the two germline ends. CDR3 in amino acids: CASSLPGVQETQYF. CDR3 DNA sequence: TGTGCCAGCAGCCTTCCAGGGGTCCAAGAGACCCAGTACTTC.

The rearrangement uses TRBV6-6 and TRBJ1-6, with D possibly TRBD1 on 5 matching bases. The germline V gene encodes CDR1 MNHNY and CDR2 SVGAGI (reference sequence). V was clipped by 6 bases and J by 9 bases, with 18 bases between them. The CDR3 runs 15 residues. CDR3: CASSTDGTKVSPLHF. The CDR3 bases are TGTGCCAGCAGCACTGACGGGACCAAGGTTTCACCCCTCCACTTT.

The chain uses TRBV27 and TRBJ2-7; D is undetermined. CDR3 length equals 13 residues. Trimming cost V 6 bases and J 7 bases, with 16 bases left between them. In germline, CDR1 is MNHEY, CDR2 SMNVEV (reference sequence). CDR3 sequence (DNA): TGTGCCAGCAGAACTTCAGGCCAAGGGGAGCAGTACTTC. This gives the protein CASRTSGQGEQYF.

CDR3 sequence: CASSQSGLSDSPLHF. CDR3 nucleotides: TGCGCCAGCAGCCAGTCCGGGCTCTCGGATTCACCCCTCCACTTT. This rearrangement joins TRBV4-1 to TRBJ1-6; D is unclear. CDR3 size: 15 residues. V was cut by 3 bases and J by 8 bases, with 14 bases left in between. The germline V gene has CDR1 MGHRA and CDR2 YSYEKL.

On this clone: The sample contains more than one DNA sequence encoding this CDR3. The chain couples TRBV2 to TRBJ1-1, with unresolved D. CDR1 SNHLY and CDR2 FYNNEI come from the germline V gene. The CDR3 contains 11 residues. V was pared by 7 bases and J by 0 bases, with 3 bases between. This CDR3 reads CASTLNTEAFF. DNA for the CDR3: TGTGCCAGCACATTGAACACTGAAGCTTTCTTT.

V is TRBV11-3 and J is TRBJ2-1, with 8 bases aligning to TRBD1. This CDR3 has 16 amino acids. With V trimmed by 0 bases and J by 6 bases, 7 bases remained unmatched. Germline V gene sequence: CDR1 SGHNT, CDR2 YENEEA. The DNA for the CDR3 is TGTGCCAGCAGCTTAGATGGCCAGGGGGCCCGCAATGAGCAGTTCTTC. Amino acids: CASSLDGQGARNEQFF.

This chain uses TRBV7-8 with TRBJ2-7; D unresolved. This CDR3 is 14 amino acids long. From germline, CDR1 is SGHVS and CDR2 FQNEAQ. V dropped 6 bases and J dropped 0 bases, with 12 bases sitting between them. The CDR3 DNA sequence: TGTGCCAGCAGATCGACCTACTACTCCTACGAGCAGTACTTC. Residues: CASRSTYYSYEQYF.

Regarding this clone: Other DNA sequences in the same sample also yield this CDR3. The chain links TRBV6-1 to TRBJ1-2; no clear D. Germline lookup yields CDR1 MNHNS and CDR2 SASEGT. Trimming took off 4 bases at V and 5 bases at J, with 8 bases between the two ends. This CDR3 is built from 12 residues. The CDR3 reads CASSGTGYGYTF. Here the CDR3 DNA reads TGTGCCAGCAGTGGGACTGGGTATGGCTACACCTTC.

The CDR3 loop reads CASSDGTFRSGNTIYF. The CDR3 nucleotides are TGCGCCAGCAGTGATGGAACTTTCCGCTCTGGAAACACCATATATTTT. J is TRBJ1-3 and V is TRBV10-1; D gene unclear. CDR1 and CDR2 (germline): WNHNN, SYGVQD (reference sequence). CDR3 length: 16 amino acids. Trimming stripped 3 bases from V and 0 bases from J, with 12 bases between.